This T cell receptor beta chain was captured in a study of control samples from healthy donors and cancer patients. The table came from immunoSEQ multiplex PCR; TCRdb's copy has only in-frame clones and leaves some out. This table has under 200,000 clones, 91% appearing once. This CDR3 has 16 amino acids. V was pared by 1 base and J by 4 bases, with 5 bases of the junction left unmatched. Germline lookup yields CDR1 SGHVS and CDR2 FQNEAQ. The receptor comes from a woman between 25 and 40 years old in good health. The sequencing input was blood. The rearrangement uses TRBV7-8 and TRBJ1-1; 11 nucleotides agree with TRBD1. The DNA for the CDR3 is TGTGCCAGCAGCTTAGGGACCGGGACAGGGGGCACTGAAGCTTTCTTT. It yields the protein CASSLGTGTGGTEAFF.